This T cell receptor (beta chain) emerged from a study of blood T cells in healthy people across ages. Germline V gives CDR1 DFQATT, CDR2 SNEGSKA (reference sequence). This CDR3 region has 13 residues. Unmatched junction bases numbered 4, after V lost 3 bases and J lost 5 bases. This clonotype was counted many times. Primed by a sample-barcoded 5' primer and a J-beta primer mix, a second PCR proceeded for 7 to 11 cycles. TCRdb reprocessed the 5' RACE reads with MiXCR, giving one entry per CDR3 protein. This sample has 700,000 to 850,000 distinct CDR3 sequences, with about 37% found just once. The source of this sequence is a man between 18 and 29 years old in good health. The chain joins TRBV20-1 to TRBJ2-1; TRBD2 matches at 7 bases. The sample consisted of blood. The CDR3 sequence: CSASGGGDNEQFF. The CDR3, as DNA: TGCAGTGCTAGTGGCGGGGGAGACAATGAGCAGTTCTTC.